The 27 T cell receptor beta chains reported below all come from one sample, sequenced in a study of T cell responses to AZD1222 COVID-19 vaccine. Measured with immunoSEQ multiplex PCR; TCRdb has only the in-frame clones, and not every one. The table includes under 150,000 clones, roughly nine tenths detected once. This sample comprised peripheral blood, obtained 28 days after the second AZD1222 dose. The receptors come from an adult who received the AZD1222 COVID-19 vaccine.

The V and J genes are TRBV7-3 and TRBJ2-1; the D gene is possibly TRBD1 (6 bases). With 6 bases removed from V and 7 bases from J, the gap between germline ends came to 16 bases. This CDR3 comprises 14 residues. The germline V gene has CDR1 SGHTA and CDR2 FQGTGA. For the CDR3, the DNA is TGTGCCAGCAGTTCCGGAACAGGGATGAATGAGCAGTTCTTC. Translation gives CASSSGTGMNEQFF.

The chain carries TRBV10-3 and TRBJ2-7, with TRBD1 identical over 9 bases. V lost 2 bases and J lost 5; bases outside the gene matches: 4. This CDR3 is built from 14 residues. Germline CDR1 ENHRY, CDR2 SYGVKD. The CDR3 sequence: CAISEGQGSHEQYF. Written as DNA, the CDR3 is TGTGCCATCAGTGAGGGACAGGGGTCCCACGAGCAGTACTTC.

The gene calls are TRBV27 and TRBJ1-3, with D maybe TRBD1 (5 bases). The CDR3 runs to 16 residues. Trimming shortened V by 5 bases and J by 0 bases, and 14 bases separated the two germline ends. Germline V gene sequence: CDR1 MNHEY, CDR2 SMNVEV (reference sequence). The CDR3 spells CASSGRAGSSGNTIYF. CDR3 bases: TGTGCCAGCAGTGGGAGGGCAGGGAGCTCTGGAAACACCATATATTTT.

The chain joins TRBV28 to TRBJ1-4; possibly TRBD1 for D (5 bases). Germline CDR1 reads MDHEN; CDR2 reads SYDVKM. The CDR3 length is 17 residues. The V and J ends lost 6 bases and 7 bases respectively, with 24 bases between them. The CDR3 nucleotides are TGTGCCAGCAGATCCGACGAACAGGACCTTCGGGGTGAAAAACTGTTTTTT. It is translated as CASRSDEQDLRGEKLFF.

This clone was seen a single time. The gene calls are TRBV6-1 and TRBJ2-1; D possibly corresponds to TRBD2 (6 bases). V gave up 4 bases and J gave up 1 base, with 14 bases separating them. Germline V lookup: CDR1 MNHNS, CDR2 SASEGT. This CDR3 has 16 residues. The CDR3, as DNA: TGTGCCAGCAGTGGCGGGGTCTTAAGGTCCTACAATGAGCAGTTCTTC. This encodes CASSGGVLRSYNEQFF.

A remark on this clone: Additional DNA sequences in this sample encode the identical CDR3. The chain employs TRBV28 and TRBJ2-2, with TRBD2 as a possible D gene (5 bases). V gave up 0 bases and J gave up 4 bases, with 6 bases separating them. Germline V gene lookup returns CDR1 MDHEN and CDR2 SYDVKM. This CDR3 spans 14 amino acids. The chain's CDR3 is CASSLWGATGELFF. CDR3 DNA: TGTGCCAGCAGTTTATGGGGAGCCACCGGGGAGCTGTTTTTT.

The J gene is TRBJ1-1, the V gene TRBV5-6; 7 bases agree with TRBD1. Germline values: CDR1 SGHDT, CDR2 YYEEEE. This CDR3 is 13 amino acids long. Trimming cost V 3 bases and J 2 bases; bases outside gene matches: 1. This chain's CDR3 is CASSWDRNTEAFF. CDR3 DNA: TGTGCCAGCAGCTGGGACAGAAACACTGAAGCTTTCTTT.

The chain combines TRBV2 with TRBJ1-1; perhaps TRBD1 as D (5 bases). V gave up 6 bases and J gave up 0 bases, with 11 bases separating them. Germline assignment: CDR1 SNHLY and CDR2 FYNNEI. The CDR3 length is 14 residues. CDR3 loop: CASRWDALNTEAFF. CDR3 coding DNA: TGTGCCAGCAGGTGGGACGCATTGAACACTGAAGCTTTCTTT.

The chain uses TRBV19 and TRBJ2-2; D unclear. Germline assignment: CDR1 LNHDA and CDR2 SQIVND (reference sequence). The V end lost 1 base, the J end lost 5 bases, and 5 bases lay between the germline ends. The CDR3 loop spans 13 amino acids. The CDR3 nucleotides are TGTGCCAGTAGTATAGGCCCGACCGGGGAGCTGTTTTTT. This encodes CASSIGPTGELFF.

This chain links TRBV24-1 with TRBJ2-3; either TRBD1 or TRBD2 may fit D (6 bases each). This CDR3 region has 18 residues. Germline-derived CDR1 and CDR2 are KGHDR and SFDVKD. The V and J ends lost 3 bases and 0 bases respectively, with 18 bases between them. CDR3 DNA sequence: TGTGCCACCAGTGATAGGGGGACTTCGGCATCTAGCACAGATACGCAGTATTTT. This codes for CATSDRGTSASSTDTQYF.

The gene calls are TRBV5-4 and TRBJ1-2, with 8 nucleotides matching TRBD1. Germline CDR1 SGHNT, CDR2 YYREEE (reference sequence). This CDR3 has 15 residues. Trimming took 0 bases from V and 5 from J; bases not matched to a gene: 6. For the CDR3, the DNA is TGTGCCAGCAGCTTGGCGGGACAGGACACATATGGCTACACCTTC. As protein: CASSLAGQDTYGYTF.

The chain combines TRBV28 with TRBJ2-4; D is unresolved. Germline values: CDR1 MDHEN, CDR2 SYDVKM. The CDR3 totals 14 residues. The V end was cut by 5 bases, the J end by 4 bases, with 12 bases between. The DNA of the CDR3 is TGTGCCAGCAGTCCGGCCCACAGAAAAAACATTCAGTACTTC. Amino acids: CASSPAHRKNIQYF.

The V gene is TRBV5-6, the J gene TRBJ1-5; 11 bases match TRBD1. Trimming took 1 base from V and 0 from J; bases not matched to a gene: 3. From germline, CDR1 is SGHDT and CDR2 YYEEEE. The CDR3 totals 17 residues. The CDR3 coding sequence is TGTGCCAGCAGCTTGTGGGACAGGGGGATTAGCAATCAGCCCCAGCATTTT. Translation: CASSLWDRGISNQPQHF.

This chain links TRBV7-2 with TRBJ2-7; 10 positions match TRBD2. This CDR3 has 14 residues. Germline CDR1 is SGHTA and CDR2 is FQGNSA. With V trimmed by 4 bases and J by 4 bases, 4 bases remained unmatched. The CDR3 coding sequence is TGTGCCAGCAGCTCGCTAGCGGGAGATTACGAGCAGTACTTC. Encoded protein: CASSSLAGDYEQYF.

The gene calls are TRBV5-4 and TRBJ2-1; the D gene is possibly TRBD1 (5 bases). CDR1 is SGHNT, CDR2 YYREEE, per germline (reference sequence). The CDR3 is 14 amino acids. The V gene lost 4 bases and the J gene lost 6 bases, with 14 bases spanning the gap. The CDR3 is CASSLVAGPNEQFF. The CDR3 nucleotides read TGTGCCAGCAGCCTGGTCGCAGGGCCCAATGAGCAGTTCTTC.

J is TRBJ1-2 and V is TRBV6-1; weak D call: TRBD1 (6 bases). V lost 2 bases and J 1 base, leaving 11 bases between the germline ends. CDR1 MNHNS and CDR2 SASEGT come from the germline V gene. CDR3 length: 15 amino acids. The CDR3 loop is CASSEYTGFNYGYTF. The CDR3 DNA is TGTGCCAGCAGTGAATATACAGGGTTTAACTATGGCTACACCTTC.

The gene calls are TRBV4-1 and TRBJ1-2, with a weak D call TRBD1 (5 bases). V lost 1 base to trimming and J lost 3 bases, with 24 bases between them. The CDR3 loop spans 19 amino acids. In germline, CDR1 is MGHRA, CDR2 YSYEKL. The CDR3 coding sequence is TGCGCCAGCAGCCAAGTTTCGTCGAGGTCGGGACCGCAGCACTATGGCTACACCTTC. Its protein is CASSQVSSRSGPQHYGYTF.

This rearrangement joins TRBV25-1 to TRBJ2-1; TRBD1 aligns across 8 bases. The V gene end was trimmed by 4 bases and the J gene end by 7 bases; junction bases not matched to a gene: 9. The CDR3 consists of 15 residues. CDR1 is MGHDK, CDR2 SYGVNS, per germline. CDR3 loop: CASSVSRGRMNEQFF. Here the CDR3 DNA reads TGTGCCAGCAGTGTTTCCAGGGGGCGCATGAATGAGCAGTTCTTC.

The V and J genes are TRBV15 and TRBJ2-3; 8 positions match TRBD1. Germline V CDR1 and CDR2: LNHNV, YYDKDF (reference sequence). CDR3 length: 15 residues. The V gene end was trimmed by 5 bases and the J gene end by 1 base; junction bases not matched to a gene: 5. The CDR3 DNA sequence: TGTGCCACCAGCTCAGACAGGGGTGGCACAGATACGCAGTATTTT. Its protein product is CATSSDRGGTDTQYF.

CDR3 nucleotides: TGTGCCAGCAGCGTAGCACAGTTAGAGTCACCCCTCCACTTT. Encoded protein: CASSVAQLESPLHF. V and J are TRBV9 and TRBJ1-6; no definite D call. This CDR3 is built from 14 residues. The germline V and J ends were trimmed by 0 bases and 10 bases, with 11 bases remaining between them. Germline V lookup: CDR1 SGDLS, CDR2 YYNGEE.

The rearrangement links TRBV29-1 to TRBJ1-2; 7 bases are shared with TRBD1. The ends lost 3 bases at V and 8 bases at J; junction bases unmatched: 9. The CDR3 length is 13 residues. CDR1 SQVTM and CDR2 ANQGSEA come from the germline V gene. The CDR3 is CSVDRGGIEGYTF. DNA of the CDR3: TGCAGCGTTGACAGGGGGGGTATAGAGGGCTACACCTTC.

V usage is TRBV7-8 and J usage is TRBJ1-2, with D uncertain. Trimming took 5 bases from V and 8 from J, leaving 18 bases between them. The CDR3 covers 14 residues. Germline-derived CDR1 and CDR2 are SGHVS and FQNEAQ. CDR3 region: CASSPRVDSGGYTF. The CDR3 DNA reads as TGTGCCAGCAGCCCCCGGGTGGACTCGGGCGGCTACACCTTC.

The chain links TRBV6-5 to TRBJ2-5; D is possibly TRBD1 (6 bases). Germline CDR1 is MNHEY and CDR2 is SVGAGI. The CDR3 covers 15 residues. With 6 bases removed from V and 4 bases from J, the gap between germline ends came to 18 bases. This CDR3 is CASRPPGHLGETQYF. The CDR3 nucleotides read TGTGCCAGCAGGCCGCCGGGACACCTCGGAGAGACCCAGTACTTC.

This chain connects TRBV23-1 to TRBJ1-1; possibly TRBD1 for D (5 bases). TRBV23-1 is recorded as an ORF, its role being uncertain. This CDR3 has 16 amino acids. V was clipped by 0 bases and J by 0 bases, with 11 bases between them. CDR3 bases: TGCGCCAGCAGTCAATCGGGACGGCTTATGAACACTGAAGCTTTCTTT. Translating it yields CASSQSGRLMNTEAFF.

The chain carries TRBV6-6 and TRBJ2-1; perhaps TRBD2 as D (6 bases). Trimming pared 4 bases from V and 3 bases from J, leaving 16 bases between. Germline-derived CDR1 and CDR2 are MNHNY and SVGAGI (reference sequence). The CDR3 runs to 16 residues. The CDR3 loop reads CASSWRAGYRYNEQFF. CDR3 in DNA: TGTGCCAGCAGTTGGAGGGCGGGGTACCGCTACAATGAGCAGTTCTTC.

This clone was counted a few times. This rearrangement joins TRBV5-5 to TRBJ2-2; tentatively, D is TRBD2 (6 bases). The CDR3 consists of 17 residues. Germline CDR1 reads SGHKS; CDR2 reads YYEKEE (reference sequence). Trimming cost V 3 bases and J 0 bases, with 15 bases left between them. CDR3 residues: CASSSRWGGANTGELFF. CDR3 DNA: TGTGCCAGCAGCTCCCGATGGGGAGGCGCGAACACCGGGGAGCTGTTTTTT.

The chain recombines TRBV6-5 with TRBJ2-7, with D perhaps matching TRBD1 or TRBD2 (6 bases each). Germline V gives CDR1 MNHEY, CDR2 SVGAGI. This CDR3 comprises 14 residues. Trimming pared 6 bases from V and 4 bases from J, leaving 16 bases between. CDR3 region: CASRALGGAYEQYV. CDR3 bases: TGTGCCAGCAGAGCCCTGGGGGGCGCGTACGAGCAGTACGTC.